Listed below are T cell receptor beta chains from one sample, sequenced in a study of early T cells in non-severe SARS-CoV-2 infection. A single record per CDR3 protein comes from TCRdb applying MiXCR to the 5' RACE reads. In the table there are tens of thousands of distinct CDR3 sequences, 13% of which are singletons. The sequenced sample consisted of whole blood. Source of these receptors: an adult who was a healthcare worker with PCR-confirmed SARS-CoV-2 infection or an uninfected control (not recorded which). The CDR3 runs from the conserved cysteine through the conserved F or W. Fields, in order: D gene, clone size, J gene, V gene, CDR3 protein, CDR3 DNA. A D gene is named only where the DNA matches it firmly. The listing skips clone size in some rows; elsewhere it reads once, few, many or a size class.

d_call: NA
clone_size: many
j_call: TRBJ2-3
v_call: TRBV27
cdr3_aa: CASSLLTGRLQYF
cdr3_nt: TGTGCCAGCAGTTTATTGACAGGAAGGTTGCAGTATTTT

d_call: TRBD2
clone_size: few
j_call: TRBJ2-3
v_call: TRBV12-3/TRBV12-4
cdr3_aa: CASSFLAGGMGVDTQYF
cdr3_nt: TGTGCCAGCAGTTTCCTAGCGGGAGGCATGGGTGTAGATACGCAGTATTTT

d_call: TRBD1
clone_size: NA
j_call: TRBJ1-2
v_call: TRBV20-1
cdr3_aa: CSATSGTGSNYGYTF
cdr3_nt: TGCAGTGCAACTTCCGGGACAGGGTCTAACTATGGCTACACCTTC

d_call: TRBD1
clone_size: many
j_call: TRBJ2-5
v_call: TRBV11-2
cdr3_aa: CASSQTGGWETQYF
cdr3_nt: TGTGCCAGCAGCCAGACAGGGGGCTGGGAGACCCAGTACTTC

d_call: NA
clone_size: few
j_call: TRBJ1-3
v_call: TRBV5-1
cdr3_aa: CASSLELGRAGNTIYF
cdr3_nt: TGCGCCAGCAGCTTGGAATTGGGCAGGGCTGGAAACACCATATATTTT

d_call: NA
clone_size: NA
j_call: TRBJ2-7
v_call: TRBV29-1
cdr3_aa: CSVDQGNRYEQYF
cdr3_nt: TGCAGCGTTGATCAGGGGAATCGGTACGAGCAGTACTTC

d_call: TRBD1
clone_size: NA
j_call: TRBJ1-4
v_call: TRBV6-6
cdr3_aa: CASSLTGLMTNEKLFF
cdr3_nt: TGTGCCAGCAGTCTGACAGGGTTGATGACTAATGAAAAACTGTTTTTT

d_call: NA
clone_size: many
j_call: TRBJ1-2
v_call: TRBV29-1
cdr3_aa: CSVDRPGGTGLANYGYTF
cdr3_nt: TGCAGCGTTGATCGACCCGGGGGAACGGGGCTAGCTAACTATGGCTACACCTTC

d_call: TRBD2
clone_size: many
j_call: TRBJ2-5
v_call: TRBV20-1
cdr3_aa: CSALGEGETQYF
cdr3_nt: TGCAGTGCTTTGGGGGAGGGGGAGACCCAGTACTTC

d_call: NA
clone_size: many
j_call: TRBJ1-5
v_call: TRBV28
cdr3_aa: CASSLLGQPQHF
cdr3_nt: TGTGCCAGCAGTTTATTGGGGCAGCCCCAGCATTTT

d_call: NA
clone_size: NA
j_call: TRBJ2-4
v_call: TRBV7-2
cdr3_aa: CASSSDPAKNIQYF
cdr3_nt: TGTGCCAGCAGCTCGGACCCAGCCAAAAACATTCAGTACTTC

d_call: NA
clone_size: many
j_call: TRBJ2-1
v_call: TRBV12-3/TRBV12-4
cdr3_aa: CASSSQGNEQFF
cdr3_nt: TGTGCCAGCAGTAGCCAGGGTAATGAGCAGTTCTTC

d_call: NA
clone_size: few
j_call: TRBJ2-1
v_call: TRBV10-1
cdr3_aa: CASSEGYNEQFF
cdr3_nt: TGCGCCAGCAGTGAGGGGTACAATGAGCAGTTCTTC

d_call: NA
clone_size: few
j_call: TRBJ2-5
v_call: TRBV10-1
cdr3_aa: CASSESAGQETQYF
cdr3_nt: TGCGCCAGCAGTGAGTCGGCAGGGCAAGAGACCCAGTACTTC

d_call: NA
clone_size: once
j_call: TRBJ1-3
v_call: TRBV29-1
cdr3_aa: CSVGHAGNTIYF
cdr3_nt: TGCAGCGTTGGACACGCTGGAAACACCATATATTTT

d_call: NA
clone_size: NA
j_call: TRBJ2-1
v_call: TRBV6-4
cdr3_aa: CASSVDFSSYNEQFF
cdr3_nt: TGTGCCAGCAGTGTCGACTTCAGCTCCTACAATGAGCAGTTCTTC

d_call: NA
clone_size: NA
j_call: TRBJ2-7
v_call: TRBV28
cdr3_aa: CASSLREPQYF
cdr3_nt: TGTGCCAGCAGTTTAAGGGAACCGCAGTACTTC

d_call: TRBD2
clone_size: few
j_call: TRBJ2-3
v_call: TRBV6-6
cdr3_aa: CASTRTNAGLAGVTDTQYF
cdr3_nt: TGTGCCAGCACTCGGACGAACGCCGGACTAGCGGGAGTCACAGATACGCAGTATTTT

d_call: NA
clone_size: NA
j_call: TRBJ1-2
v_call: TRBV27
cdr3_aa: CANSLSWNYGYTF
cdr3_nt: TGTGCCAACAGTTTATCTTGGAACTATGGCTACACCTTC

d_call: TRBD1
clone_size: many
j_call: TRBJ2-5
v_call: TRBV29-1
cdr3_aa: CSVVGWTGIYQETQYF
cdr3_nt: TGCAGCGTTGTTGGATGGACAGGCATTTACCAAGAGACCCAGTACTTC

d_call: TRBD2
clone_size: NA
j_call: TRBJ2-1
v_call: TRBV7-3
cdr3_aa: CASSPLAGSSEQFF
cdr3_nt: TGTGCCAGCAGCCCTCTAGCGGGATCATCCGAGCAGTTCTTC

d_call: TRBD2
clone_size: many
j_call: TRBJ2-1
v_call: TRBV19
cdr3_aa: CATGLGRTSGYNEQFF
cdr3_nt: TGTGCCACCGGCCTGGGGCGGACTAGCGGGTACAATGAGCAGTTCTTC

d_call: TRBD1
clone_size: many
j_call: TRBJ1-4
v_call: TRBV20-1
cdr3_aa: CSARVPDRGEKLFF
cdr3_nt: TGCAGTGCTAGAGTTCCGGACAGGGGAGAAAAACTGTTTTTT

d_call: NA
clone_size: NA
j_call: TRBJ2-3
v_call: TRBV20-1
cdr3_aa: CSTHALWGKSTDTQYF
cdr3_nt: TGCAGTACCCACGCTCTATGGGGGAAAAGCACAGATACGCAGTATTTT